The source of this T cell receptor beta chain is a study of CD8+ T cells in alopecia areata. The overall study: The protocol delivered tofacitinib for 6 to 18 months, then withdrew it for 6 months.

Following extraction, RNA underwent reverse transcription to cDNA, which served as the sequencing template. Produced via immunoSEQ multiplex PCR; TCRdb's table is partial and in-frame only. There are 150,000 to 200,000 clones in the sample; roughly 66% occur only once, and about an eighth lies in the top ten. The CDR3 covers 11 residues. CDR1 and CDR2 from the germline V gene are SGDLS and YYNGEE. V dropped 3 bases and J dropped 5 bases, with 2 bases sitting between them. Alopecia areata patients provided lesional scalp punch biopsies and peripheral blood, both collected for the study. The chain joins TRBV9 to TRBJ2-2; D remains ambiguous. The sample in question was CD8+ T cells sorted from blood, obtained at week 0. The clonotype comes from a human donor with alopecia areata. The DNA for the CDR3 is TGTGCCAGCAGCGGTACCGGGGAGCTGTTTTTT. Its translation: CASSGTGELFF.